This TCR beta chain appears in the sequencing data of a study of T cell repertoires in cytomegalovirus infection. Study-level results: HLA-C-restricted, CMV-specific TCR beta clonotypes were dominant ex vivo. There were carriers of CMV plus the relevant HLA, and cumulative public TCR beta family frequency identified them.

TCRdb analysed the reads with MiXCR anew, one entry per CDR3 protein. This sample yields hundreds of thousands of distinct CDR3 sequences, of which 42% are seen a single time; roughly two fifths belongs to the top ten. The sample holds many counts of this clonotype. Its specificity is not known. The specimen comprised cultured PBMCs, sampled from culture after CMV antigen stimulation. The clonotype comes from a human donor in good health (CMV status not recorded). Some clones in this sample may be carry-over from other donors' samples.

The CDR3 sequence: CASSLDDRGPEDTQYF. CDR3 sequence (DNA): TGTGCCAGCAGCTTAGACGACAGGGGACCTGAAGATACGCAGTATTTT. The chain has TRBV7-6 and TRBJ2-3, with 8 positions matching TRBD1. Germline V gene data show CDR1 as SGHVS and CDR2 as FNYEAQ. The V gene end was trimmed by 1 base and the J gene end by 5 bases; junction bases not matched to a gene: 8. The CDR3 covers 16 residues.